This section outlines one T cell receptor beta chain sequence together with its context. The antigen remains unidentified. This sample is drawn from a study of shared clonotypes between healthy human individuals. The study, taken as a whole, reports: Owing to a small donor count, the genetic and exposure-history diversity represented was limited.

Only in-frame clones appear in the TCRdb table, and some are missing; sequencing was by immunoSEQ multiplex PCR. The sample has millions of clones, over 85% seen once. The CDR3 covers 15 residues. Germline CDR1 is LNHDA and CDR2 is SQIVND (reference sequence). V dropped 6 bases and J dropped 0; count of bases not matched to a gene: 6. The sample consisted of naive CD4+ T cells sorted from blood. Subset denoted: CD45RA+ positively selected. V is TRBV19 and J is TRBJ1-1, with TRBD1 matching over 8 bases. This clonotype was obtained from a man between 18 and 35 years old in good health. DNA for the CDR3: TGTGCCAGTAGGGACAGGGCGGTGATGAACACTGAAGCTTTCTTT. This codes for CASRDRAVMNTEAFF. Complete variable domain (other parts from reference TRBV19 and TRBJ1-1): DGGITQSPKYLFRKEGQNVTLSCEQNLNHDAMYWYRQDPGQGLRLIYYSQIVNDFQKGDIAEGYSVSREKKESFPLTVTSAQKNPTAFYLCASRDRAVMNTEAFFGQGTRLTVV.